This TCR beta chain originates from a study of blood T cell repertoires in COVID-19. Study context: Samples came from the United States, Italy and Spain, spanning acute and convalescent COVID-19. Sample material is recorded as cDNA or gDNA derived from T cells, B-cell-depleted T cells, or PBMCs.

Original processing methods: From reference gene primer amplification, estimates of nucleated cell counts were derived. Assay: immunoSEQ multiplex PCR; the TCRdb copy retains only in-frame clones and omits some. The V and J calls and clone size come from that table; D and trimming were worked out from the DNA. This sample has approximately 200,000 clones, with around 89% found just once. Germline V gene sequence: CDR1 LNHDA, CDR2 SQIVND (reference sequence). This CDR3 has 15 residues. With 7 bases clipped from V and 2 bases from J, the junction kept 10 bases outside the gene matches. J is TRBJ1-1 and V is TRBV19; TRBD1 agrees at 7 bases. What was sequenced was peripheral blood. The receptor comes from a man in his 70s with acute or convalescent COVID-19. CDR3 amino acids: CASTMGKGANTEAFF. The CDR3 bases are TGTGCCAGTACCATGGGGAAGGGGGCAAACACTGAAGCTTTCTTT.